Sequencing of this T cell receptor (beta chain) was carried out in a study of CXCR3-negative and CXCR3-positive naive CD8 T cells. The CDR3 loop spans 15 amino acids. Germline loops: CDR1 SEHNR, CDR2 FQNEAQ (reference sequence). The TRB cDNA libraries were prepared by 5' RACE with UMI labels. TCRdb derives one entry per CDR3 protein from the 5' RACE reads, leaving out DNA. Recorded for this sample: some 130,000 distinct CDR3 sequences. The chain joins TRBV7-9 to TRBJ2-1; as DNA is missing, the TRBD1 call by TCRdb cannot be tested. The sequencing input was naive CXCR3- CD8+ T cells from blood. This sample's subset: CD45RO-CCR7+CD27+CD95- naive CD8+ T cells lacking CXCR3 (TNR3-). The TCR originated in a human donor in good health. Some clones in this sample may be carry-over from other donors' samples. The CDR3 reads CASSLGQDGHNEQFF.